The clone carrying this TCR beta chain turned up a few times. Together with a sample-barcoded 5' primer, a J-beta primer mix was included in a second PCR lasting roughly 7 to 11 cycles. A tag from a template-switch adaptor with 12 random nucleotides marked each cDNA molecule. TCRdb recomputed calls from the 5' RACE reads with MiXCR, one row per CDR3 protein. The profile covers about 400,000 distinct CDR3 sequences, with roughly half appearing a single time and roughly 51% taken by the ten largest. This sample was included in a study of blood T cells in healthy people across ages. The source of this sequence is a man between 60 and 70 years old in good health. Specimen: blood.

The CDR3 protein is CASSFWTGGNEQFF. CDR3 in DNA: TGTGCCAGCAGCTTTTGGACAGGGGGAAATGAGCAGTTCTTC. The chain recombines TRBV7-2 with TRBJ2-1, with 10 bases lining up with TRBD1. The V segment lost 3 bases and the J segment 7 bases; nucleotides outside the gene matches: 3. The CDR3 spans 14 residues. The V gene's germline CDR1 is SGHTA and CDR2 FQGNSA.